This T cell receptor (beta chain) was documented in a study of cytomegalovirus exposure and HLA in healthy donors. Overall study context: A prior study identified approximately 120 million unique TCR beta sequences from around 180 million T cells.

Findings of the study overall: HLA alleles showed associations with 16,951 TCR beta sequences in a later analysis, at a 0.05 false discovery rate.

Points on this clone: What it binds is not known.

Germline assignment: CDR1 SEHNR and CDR2 FQNEAQ (reference sequence). With 1 base clipped from V and 4 bases from J, the junction kept 5 bases outside the gene matches. This CDR3 is built from 16 residues. 13 Jbeta primers and 60 Vbeta primers were used for the PCR. Sequenced by immunoSEQ multiplex PCR; TCRdb stores in-frame clones only, minus some. The table includes a few hundred thousand clones, 85% to 95% detected once. Material: PBMCs. This receptor was taken from a girl aged 2 to 9 in good health and CMV-seronegative. The V and J genes are TRBV7-9 and TRBJ2-7, with 12 positions matching TRBD1. The CDR3 is CASSLVRDRGRYEQYF. DNA for the CDR3: TGTGCCAGCAGCTTAGTACGGGACAGGGGGCGATACGAGCAGTACTTC.